This entry lists 16 T cell receptor beta chains sequenced from one sample in a study of blood T cell repertoires in COVID-19. Here immunoSEQ multiplex PCR was the method, and the copy in TCRdb shows in-frame clones only, minus some. The repertoire has approximately 230,000 clones, 88% of them found once; the top ten carry roughly 6%. Sample: peripheral blood. These TCRs come from a woman in her twenties or thirties with COVID-19, enrolled during active disease.

The chain uses TRBV21-1 and TRBJ2-3; the listed D gene, TRBD1, was not tested against the DNA. TRBV21-1 corresponds to a pseudogene. The CDR3 length is 14 residues. The CDR3 loop is CASGDPTGRDTQYF. The DNA of the CDR3 is TGTGCCAGCGGGGACCCGACAGGGCGAGATACGCAGTATTTT.

This clone was seen a single time. The rearrangement links TRBV9 to TRBJ2-1; 8 nucleotides agree with TRBD2. The CDR3 runs 16 residues. The germline V gene encodes CDR1 SGDLS and CDR2 YYNGEE. J was trimmed by 5 bases and V by 4 bases; bases with no gene match: 11. CDR3 DNA: TGTGCCAGCAGCCCTCGTCCTAGCGGGCGGAACAATGAGCAGTTCTTC. Protein sequence: CASSPRPSGRNNEQFF.

The rearrangement uses TRBV9 and TRBJ2-3; 8 bases are shared with TRBD2. V dropped 0 bases and J dropped 2; count of bases not matched to a gene: 8. Germline V lookup: CDR1 SGDLS, CDR2 YYNGEE. The CDR3 contains 17 residues. The CDR3 is CASSVGALAAVTDTQYF. As DNA, the CDR3 is TGTGCCAGCAGCGTAGGAGCACTAGCGGCCGTCACAGATACGCAGTATTTT.

The CDR3 DNA reads as TGTGCCAGCAGCAAGCAACAGGGCCGCTACGAGCAGTACTTC. It codes for CASSKQQGRYEQYF. J is TRBJ2-7 and V is TRBV7-2, with D perhaps TRBD1 (6 bases). V dropped 5 bases and J dropped 3 bases, with 14 bases sitting between them. This CDR3 region has 14 residues. The germline V gene has CDR1 SGHTA and CDR2 FQGNSA.

The genes are TRBV6-6 and TRBJ1-3; D not resolved. The CDR3 contains 14 residues. Per the germline V gene, CDR1 is MNHNY and CDR2 is SVGAGI (reference sequence). V shed 0 bases and J shed 5 bases, with 8 bases lying between them. The CDR3, as DNA: TGTGCCAGCAGTTACTCATCCGGGAGAAACACCATATATTTT. Protein: CASSYSSGRNTIYF.

The genes are TRBV12-3 or TRBV12-4 and TRBJ2-1; 8 bases match TRBD2. V lost 6 bases to trimming and J lost 8 bases; unmatched junction nucleotides: 6. This CDR3 has 13 residues. The CDR3 spells CASSPSGGDEQFF. The CDR3 DNA reads TGTGCCAGCAGCCCGAGCGGGGGTGATGAGCAGTTCTTC.

The genes are TRBV5-1 and TRBJ1-1; 7 bases align to TRBD1. Germline V lookup: CDR1 SGHRS, CDR2 YFSETQ. The V segment lost 2 bases and the J segment 1 base; nucleotides outside the gene matches: 2. This CDR3 has 14 residues. The CDR3, as DNA: TGCGCCAGCAGCTTACGACAGGGGAACACTGAAGCTTTCTTT. Protein: CASSLRQGNTEAFF.

This chain joins TRBV4-3 and TRBJ1-6, with 9 nucleotides matching TRBD1. Germline CDR1 is LGHNA and CDR2 is YSLEER. The CDR3 consists of 15 residues. The junction had 5 bases not matched to a gene; V was cut back by 4 bases and J by 7 bases. The CDR3 coding sequence is TGCGCCAGCAGCCCTGGGACAGGGTTAAATTCACCCCTCCACTTT. This translates into CASSPGTGLNSPLHF.

The chain uses TRBV27 and TRBJ2-7; 9 nucleotides agree with TRBD1. The CDR3 loop spans 17 amino acids. Germline V gene data show CDR1 as MNHEY and CDR2 as SMNVEV (reference sequence). J was trimmed by 5 bases and V by 6 bases; bases with no gene match: 17. The CDR3: CASSPNPTGTGIHEQYF. The CDR3, as DNA: TGTGCCAGCAGCCCAAACCCTACCGGGACAGGGATCCACGAGCAGTACTTC.

J is TRBJ2-1 and V is TRBV2; 8 nucleotides match TRBD2. The J segment lost 0 bases and the V segment lost 6 bases, leaving 7 bases of the junction unmatched. CDR1 and CDR2 (germline): SNHLY, FYNNEI. The CDR3 extends over 16 amino acids. DNA of the CDR3: TGTGCCAGCAGCTCTAGCGGGCCGAGCTCCTACAATGAGCAGTTCTTC. Its translation: CASSSSGPSSYNEQFF.

The gene calls are TRBV7-6 and TRBJ1-2; the D gene is possibly TRBD1 (5 bases). The CDR3 consists of 18 residues. CDR1 SGHVS and CDR2 FNYEAQ come from the germline V gene. Trimming removed 2 bases at V and 4 bases at J, with 23 bases between. The CDR3 nucleotides read TGTGCCAGCAGCTTATCCTCCACTTGGGACCTCGGGGGCTATGGCTACACCTTC. Encoded protein: CASSLSSTWDLGGYGYTF.

This clone was observed a handful of times. The rearrangement links TRBV6-2 or TRBV6-3 to TRBJ1-2; 7 bases are a match to TRBD1. V shed 4 bases and J 4 bases; nucleotides not matched to a gene: 6. This CDR3 comprises 14 residues. The V gene's germline CDR1 is MNHEY and CDR2 SVGEGT. DNA of the CDR3: TGTGCCAGCAGTTGGGGACAGCTTTTCTATGGCTACACCTTC. Translated, it gives CASSWGQLFYGYTF.

This clone was seen more than once but under ten times. V is TRBV7-9 and J is TRBJ1-4; perhaps TRBD1 as D (6 bases). Germline-derived CDR1 and CDR2 are SEHNR and FQNEAQ (reference sequence). V was clipped by 2 bases and J by 8 bases, with 15 bases between them. The CDR3 covers 15 residues. The CDR3 nucleotides are TGTGCCAGCAGCTTAAGTACAGGGAGATACGAAAAACTGTTTTTT. The encoded protein is CASSLSTGRYEKLFF.

In its sample, this clone was seen many times. The rearrangement links TRBV4-3 to TRBJ1-2; the D gene is possibly TRBD1 (6 bases). The CDR3 runs 14 residues. Trimming pared 3 bases from V and 8 bases from J, leaving 16 bases between. Germline V gene sequence: CDR1 LGHNA, CDR2 YSLEER. The CDR3 spells CASSHFSQGGGYTF. In DNA form, the CDR3 reads TGCGCCAGCAGCCATTTCTCACAGGGTGGAGGCTACACCTTC.

The V and J genes are TRBV2 and TRBJ2-1; TRBD2 matches 12 bases. Germline V lookup: CDR1 SNHLY, CDR2 FYNNEI. The CDR3 has 14 residues. The ends lost 11 bases at V and 11 bases at J; junction bases unmatched: 13. The DNA for the CDR3 is TGTGCCTCTCAGGACCTAGCGGGAGGGCCAAAGCAGTTCTTC. Amino acids: CASQDLAGGPKQFF.

The sample holds one count of this clone. The V gene is TRBV5-4, the J gene TRBJ2-7, with D perhaps matching TRBD2 (7 bases). The CDR3 totals 18 residues. V was trimmed by 3 bases and J by 0 bases, leaving 22 bases between them. CDR1 SGHNT and CDR2 YYREEE come from the germline V gene (reference sequence). Here the CDR3 DNA reads TGTGCCAGCAGCTACGGGGGGCCACTTGTACCGAGCTCCTACGAGCAGTACTTC. Protein: CASSYGGPLVPSSYEQYF.